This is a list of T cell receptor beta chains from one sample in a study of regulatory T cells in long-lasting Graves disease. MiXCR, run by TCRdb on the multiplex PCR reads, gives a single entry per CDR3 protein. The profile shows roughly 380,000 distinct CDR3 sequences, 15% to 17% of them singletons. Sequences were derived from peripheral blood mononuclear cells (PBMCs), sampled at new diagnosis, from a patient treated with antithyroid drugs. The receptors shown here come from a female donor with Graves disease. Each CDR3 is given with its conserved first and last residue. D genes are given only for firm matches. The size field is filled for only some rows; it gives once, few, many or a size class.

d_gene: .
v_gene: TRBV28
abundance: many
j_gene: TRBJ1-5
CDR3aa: CASSLRHLRTSLNQPQHF
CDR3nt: TGTGCCAGCAGTTTGCGCCACCTCCGGACCTCCTTGAATCAGCCCCAGCATTTT

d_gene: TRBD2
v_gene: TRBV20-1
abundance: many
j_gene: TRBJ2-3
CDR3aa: CSASSKRELSTDTQYF
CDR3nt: TGCAGTGCTAGTTCTAAGCGGGAGCTTAGCACAGATACGCAGTATTTT

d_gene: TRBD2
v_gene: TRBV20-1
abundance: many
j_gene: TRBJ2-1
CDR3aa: CSARRRAGGDSYNEQFF
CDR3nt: TGCAGTGCTAGACGACGGGCGGGGGGTGACTCCTACAATGAGCAGTTCTTC

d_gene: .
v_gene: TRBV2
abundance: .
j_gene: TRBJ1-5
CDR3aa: CASSVNRDKVYYSNQPQHF
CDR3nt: TGTGCCAGCAGCGTAAACCGGGACAAGGTATACTATAGCAATCAGCCCCAGCATTTT

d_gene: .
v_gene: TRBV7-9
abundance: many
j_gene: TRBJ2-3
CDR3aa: CASGSTDTQYF
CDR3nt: TGTGCCAGCGGATCCACAGATACGCAGTATTTT

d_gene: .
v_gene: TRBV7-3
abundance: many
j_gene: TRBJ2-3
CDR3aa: CASSLAPGHPTDTQYF
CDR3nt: TGTGCCAGCAGCTTGGCCCCGGGACACCCCACAGATACGCAGTATTTT

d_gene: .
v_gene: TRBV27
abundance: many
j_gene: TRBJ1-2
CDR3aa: CASSFGTASYGYTF
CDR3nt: TGTGCCAGCAGCTTCGGAACAGCCTCCTATGGCTACACCTTC

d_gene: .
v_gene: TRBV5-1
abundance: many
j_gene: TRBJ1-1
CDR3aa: CASAGTPEGMNTEAFF
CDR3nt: TGCGCCAGCGCCGGGACCCCGGAGGGGATGAACACTGAAGCTTTCTTT

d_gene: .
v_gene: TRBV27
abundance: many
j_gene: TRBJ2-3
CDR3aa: CASGRADTQYF
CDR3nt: TGTGCCAGCGGAAGGGCAGATACGCAGTATTTT

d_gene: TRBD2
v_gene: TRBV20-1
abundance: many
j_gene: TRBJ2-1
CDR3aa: CSARDSGMTSYNEQFF
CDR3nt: TGCAGTGCTAGAGATAGCGGGATGACCTCCTACAATGAGCAGTTCTTC

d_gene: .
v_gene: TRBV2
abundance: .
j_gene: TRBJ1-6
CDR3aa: CASSEAAISSPLHF
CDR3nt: TGTGCCAGCAGTGAAGCGGCCATCAGTTCACCCCTCCACTTT

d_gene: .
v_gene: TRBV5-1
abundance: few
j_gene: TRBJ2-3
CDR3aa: CASSEGASLSTDTQYF
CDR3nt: TGCGCCAGCAGCGAGGGAGCGAGCCTTAGCACAGATACGCAGTATTTT

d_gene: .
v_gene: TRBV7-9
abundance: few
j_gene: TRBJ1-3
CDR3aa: CASSPPYPSSGNTIYF
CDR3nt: TGTGCCAGCAGCCCACCCTATCCTTCCTCTGGAAACACCATATATTTT

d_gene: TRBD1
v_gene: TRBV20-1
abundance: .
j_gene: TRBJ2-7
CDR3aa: CSARDRGGFYEQYF
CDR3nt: TGCAGTGCTAGGGACAGGGGTGGATTCTACGAGCAGTACTTC

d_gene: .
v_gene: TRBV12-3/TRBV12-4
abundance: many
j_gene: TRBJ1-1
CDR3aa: CASSLGDRAFF
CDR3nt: TGTGCCAGCAGTTTGGGAGACAGAGCTTTCTTT

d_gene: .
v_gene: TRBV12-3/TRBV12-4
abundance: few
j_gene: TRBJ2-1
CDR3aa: CASSLGGARFEQFF
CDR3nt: TGTGCCAGCAGTTTAGGGGGGGCGCGGTTTGAGCAGTTCTTC

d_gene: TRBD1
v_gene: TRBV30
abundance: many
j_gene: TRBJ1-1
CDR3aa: CAWSVTGGTEAFF
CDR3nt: TGTGCCTGGAGTGTCACAGGGGGCACTGAAGCTTTCTTT

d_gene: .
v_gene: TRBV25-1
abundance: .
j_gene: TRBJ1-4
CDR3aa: CASSESVRDLANEKLFF
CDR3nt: TGTGCCAGCAGTGAATCAGTCAGGGATTTGGCTAATGAAAAACTGTTTTTT

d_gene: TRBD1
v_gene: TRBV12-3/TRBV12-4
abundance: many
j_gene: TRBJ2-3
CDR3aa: CASSYQGGTDTQYF
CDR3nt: TGTGCCAGCAGTTATCAGGGGGGCACAGATACGCAGTATTTT

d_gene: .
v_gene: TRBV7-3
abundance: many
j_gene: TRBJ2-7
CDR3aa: CASSLSSPGSEQYF
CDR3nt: TGTGCCAGCAGCTTAAGTTCCCCAGGGAGCGAGCAGTACTTC

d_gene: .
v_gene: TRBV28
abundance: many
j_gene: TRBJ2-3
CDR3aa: CASSLIKDTQYF
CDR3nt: TGTGCCAGCAGTTTGATTAAAGATACGCAGTATTTT

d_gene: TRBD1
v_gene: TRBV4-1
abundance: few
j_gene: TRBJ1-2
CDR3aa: CASSPGQGSVGGYTF
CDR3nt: TGCGCCAGCAGCCCGGGACAGGGATCAGTCGGGGGCTACACCTTC

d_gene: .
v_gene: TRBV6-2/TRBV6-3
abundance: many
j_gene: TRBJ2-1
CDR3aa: CASTATLSAGSYNEQFF
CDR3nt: TGTGCCAGCACCGCGACCCTTAGCGCTGGGTCCTACAATGAGCAGTTCTTC